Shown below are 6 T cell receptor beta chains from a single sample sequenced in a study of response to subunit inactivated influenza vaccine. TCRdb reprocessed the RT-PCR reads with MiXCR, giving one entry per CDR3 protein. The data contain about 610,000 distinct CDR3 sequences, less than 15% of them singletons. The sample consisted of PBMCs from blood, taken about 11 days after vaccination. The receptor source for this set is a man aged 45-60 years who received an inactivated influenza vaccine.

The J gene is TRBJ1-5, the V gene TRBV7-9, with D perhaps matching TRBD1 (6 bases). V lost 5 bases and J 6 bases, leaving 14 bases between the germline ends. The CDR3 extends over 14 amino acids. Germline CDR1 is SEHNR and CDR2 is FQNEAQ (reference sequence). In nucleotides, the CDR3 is TGTGCCAGCAGCCCGGAGGGGGTAAGTCAGCCCCAGCATTTT. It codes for CASSPEGVSQPQHF.

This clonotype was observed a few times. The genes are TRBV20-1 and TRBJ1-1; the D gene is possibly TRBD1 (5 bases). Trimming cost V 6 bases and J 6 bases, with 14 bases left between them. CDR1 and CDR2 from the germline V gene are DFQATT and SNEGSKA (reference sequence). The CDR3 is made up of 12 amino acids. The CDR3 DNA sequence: TGCAGTGCCCCAAGGACAAGTCCTGAAGCTTTCTTT. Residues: CSAPRTSPEAFF.

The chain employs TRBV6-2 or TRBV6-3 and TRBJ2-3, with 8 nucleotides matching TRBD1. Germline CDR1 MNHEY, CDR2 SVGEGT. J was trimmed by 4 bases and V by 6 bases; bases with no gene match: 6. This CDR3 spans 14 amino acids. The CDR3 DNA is TGTGCCAGCAGCCCGGACAGGGAGTCAGATACGCAGTATTTT. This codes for CASSPDRESDTQYF.

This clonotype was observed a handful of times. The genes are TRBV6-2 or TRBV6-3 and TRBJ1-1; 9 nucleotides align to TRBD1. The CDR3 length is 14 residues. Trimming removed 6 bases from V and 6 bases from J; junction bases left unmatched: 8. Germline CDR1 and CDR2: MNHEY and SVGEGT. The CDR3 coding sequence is TGTGCCAGCAGCTCCGGGACAGGGAGAGCTGAAGCTTTCTTT. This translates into CASSSGTGRAEAFF.

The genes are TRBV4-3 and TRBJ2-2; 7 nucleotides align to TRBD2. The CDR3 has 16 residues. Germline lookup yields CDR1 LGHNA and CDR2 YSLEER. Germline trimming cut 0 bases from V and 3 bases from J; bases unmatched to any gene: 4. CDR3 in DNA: TGCGCCAGCAGCCAAGAGGCGGGGGACGACACCGGGGAGCTGTTTTTT. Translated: CASSQEAGDDTGELFF.

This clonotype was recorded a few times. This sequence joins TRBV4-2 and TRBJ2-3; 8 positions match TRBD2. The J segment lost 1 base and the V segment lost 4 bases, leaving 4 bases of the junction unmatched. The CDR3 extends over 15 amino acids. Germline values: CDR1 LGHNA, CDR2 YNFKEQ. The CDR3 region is CASSPAGGRTDTQYF. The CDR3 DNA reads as TGTGCCAGCAGCCCTGCGGGGGGCCGCACAGATACGCAGTATTTT.